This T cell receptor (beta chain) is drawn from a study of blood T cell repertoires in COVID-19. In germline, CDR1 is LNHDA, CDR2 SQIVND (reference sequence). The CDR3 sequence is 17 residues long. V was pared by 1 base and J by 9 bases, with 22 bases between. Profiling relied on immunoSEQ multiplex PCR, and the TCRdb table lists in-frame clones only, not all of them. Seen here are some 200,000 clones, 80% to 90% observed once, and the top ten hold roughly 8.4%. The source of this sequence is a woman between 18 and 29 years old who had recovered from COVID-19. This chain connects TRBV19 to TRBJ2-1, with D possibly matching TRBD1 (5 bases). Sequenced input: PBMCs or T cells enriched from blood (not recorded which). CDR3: CASSIGLEGQRGSEQFF. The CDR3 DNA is TGTGCCAGTAGTATAGGCTTGGAAGGACAAAGGGGCAGTGAGCAGTTCTTC.